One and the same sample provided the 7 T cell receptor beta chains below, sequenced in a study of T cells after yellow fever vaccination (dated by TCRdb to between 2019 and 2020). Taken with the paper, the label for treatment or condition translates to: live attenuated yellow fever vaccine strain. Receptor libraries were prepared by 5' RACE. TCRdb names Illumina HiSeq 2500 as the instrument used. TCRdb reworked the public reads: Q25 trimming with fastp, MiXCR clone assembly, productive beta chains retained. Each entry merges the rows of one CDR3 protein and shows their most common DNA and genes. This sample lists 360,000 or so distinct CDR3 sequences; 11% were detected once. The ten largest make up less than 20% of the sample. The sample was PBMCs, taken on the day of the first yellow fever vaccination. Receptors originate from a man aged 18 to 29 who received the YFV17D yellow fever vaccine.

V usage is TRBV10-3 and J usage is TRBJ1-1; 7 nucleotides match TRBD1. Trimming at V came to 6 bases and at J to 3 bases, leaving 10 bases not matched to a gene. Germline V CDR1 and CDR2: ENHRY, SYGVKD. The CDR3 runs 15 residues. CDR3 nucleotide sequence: TGTGCCATCAGACCCCAACAGGGGTCGGACACTGAAGCTTTCTTT. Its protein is CAIRPQQGSDTEAFF.

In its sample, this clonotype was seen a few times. In nucleotides, the CDR3 is TGCGCCAGCAGTCGGGACAGGGGGAAAGAGACCCAGTACTTC. Translation gives CASSRDRGKETQYF. This sequence joins TRBV5-1 and TRBJ2-5, with 11 bases that match TRBD1. This CDR3 is 14 amino acids long. The ends lost 5 bases at V and 3 bases at J; junction bases unmatched: 3. Germline values: CDR1 SGHRS, CDR2 YFSETQ. Filled out from reference TRBV5-1 and TRBJ2-5, the complete variable domain reads KAGVTQTPRYLIKTRGQQVTLSCSPISGHRSVSWYQQTPGQGLQFLFEYFSETQRNKGNFPGRFSGRQFSNSRSEMNVSTLELGDSALYLCASSRDRGKETQYFGPGTRLLVL.

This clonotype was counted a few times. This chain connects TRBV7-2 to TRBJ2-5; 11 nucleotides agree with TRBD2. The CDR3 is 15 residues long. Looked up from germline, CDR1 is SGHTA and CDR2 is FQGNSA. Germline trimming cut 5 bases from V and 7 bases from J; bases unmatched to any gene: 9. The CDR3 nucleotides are TGTGCCAGCAGCATTTGGACTAGCGGGTTACGGACCCAGTACTTC. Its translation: CASSIWTSGLRTQYF.

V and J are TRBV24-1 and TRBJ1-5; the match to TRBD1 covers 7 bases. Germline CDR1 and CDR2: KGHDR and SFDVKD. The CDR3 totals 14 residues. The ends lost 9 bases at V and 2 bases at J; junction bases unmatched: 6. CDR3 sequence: CATQPTGGNQPQHF. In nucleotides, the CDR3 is TGTGCCACCCAACCTACAGGGGGCAATCAGCCCCAGCATTTT.

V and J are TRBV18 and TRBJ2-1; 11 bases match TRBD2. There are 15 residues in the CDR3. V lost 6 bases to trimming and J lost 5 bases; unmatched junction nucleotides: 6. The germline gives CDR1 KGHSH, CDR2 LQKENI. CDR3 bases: TGTGCCAGCTCCCCCACTAGCGGGGGTGACAATGAGCAGTTCTTC. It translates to CASSPTSGGDNEQFF.

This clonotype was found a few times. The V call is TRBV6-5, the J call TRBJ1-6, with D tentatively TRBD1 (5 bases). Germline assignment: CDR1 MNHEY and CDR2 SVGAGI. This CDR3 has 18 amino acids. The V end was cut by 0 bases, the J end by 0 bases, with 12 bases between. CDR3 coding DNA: TGTGCCAGCAGTTACTCGACAGCCTCAAGCTCCTATAATTCACCCCTCCACTTT. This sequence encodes CASSYSTASSSYNSPLHF.

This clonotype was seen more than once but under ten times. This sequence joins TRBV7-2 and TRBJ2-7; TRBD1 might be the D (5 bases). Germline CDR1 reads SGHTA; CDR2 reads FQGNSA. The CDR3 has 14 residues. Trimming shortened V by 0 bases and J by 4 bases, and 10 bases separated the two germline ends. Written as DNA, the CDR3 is TGTGCCAGCAGCTTAGCGCCGACAGTTTACGAGCAGTACTTC. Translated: CASSLAPTVYEQYF.